Here is one T cell receptor beta chain with its context. TCR beta from blood CD8+ and CD4+ T cells was sequenced. Germline V lookup: CDR1 LGHNA, CDR2 YSLEER. The CDR3 contains 17 residues. V dropped 1 base and J dropped 1; count of bases not matched to a gene: 8. These data belong to a study of CD8 T cells in Susac syndrome. Reverse transcription of roughly 0.45 to 1 ug RNA was performed with random hexamers. By means of immunoSEQ multiplex PCR, TCR beta CDR3 spanning 54 Vbeta and 13 Jbeta underwent amplification. TCRdb recomputed calls from the immunoSEQ multiplex PCR reads with MiXCR, one row per CDR3 protein. The sample has around 270,000 distinct CDR3 sequences, 85% seen once.

This TCR came from a human donor with multiple sclerosis. The rearrangement links TRBV4-3 to TRBJ1-1, with TRBD1 matching over 8 bases. The source material was CD8+ T cells from PBMCs. The DNA for the CDR3 is TGCGCCAGCAGCCAAGGAAGGACAGGACAGGGGAACACTGAAGCTTTCTTT. It yields the protein CASSQGRTGQGNTEAFF.